Listed below are T cell receptor beta chains from one sample, sequenced in a study of persistence of HIV-infected CD4 T cells. The antigens these receptors bind are not known. The assay was immunoSEQ multiplex PCR, and TCRdb's table has in-frame clones only and misses some. The top ten clones hold approximately 1.8% of a sample with 20,000 to 25,000 clones, roughly 70% of them seen once. The sample here was CD4+ T cells sorted from PBMCs after approximately 19-hour stimulation, taken from a patient who received antiretroviral therapy. The receptors derive from an adult man with HIV who was CMV-seropositive. The conserved cysteine and the conserved F or W are not part of the CDR3 here. Each record gives: V gene, J gene, CDR3 protein.

>TRBV3-1/TRBV3-2|TRBJ1-1
ASSLLGGARGAF
>TRBV7-2|TRBJ2-7
ASSLAQPGTYEQY
>TRBV4-1|TRBJ1-6
ASSALDRHNSPLH
>TRBV27|TRBJ2-7
ASSSLGTYEQY
>TRBV12-3/TRBV12-4|TRBJ1-5
ASSFGLISAQH
>TRBV6-5|TRBJ2-3
ASSSQGAADTQY
>TRBV5-8|TRBJ1-2
ASSFNGRTNYGYT
>TRBV9|TRBJ1-6
ASSPQATPRSNSPLH
>TRBV19|TRBJ2-3
ASSIRGQGPTDTQY
>TRBV12-5|TRBJ1-2
ATTTGEYGYT
>TRBV12-5|TRBJ2-3
ASGLVTGVGTDTQY
>TRBV27|TRBJ2-2
ASSFATGGNTGELF
>TRBV12-3/TRBV12-4|TRBJ1-3
AAGGNTIY
>TRBV7-2|TRBJ1-1
ASSLGPGRMNTEAF
>TRBV5-1|TRBJ2-3
ASSRQVLAGDRDTQY
>TRBV4-1|TRBJ1-5
ASSQADRGQPQH
>TRBV5-1|TRBJ1-3
ASSLAGSGNTIY
>TRBV10-3|TRBJ1-4
AISEQEGGNEKLF
>TRBV10-3|TRBJ1-3
AIRGTRTGAGNTIY
>TRBV24-1|TRBJ1-5
ATSDLRSNQPQH
>TRBV7-3|TRBJ2-3
ASSLGPGLTDTQY
>TRBV6-1|TRBJ2-5
ASSVLSGQVQETQY
>TRBV6-5|TRBJ1-2
ASRPDRAHGYT
>TRBV4-1|TRBJ1-5
ASSLQVYSNQPQH
>TRBV10-1|TRBJ2-2
ASSLGAENTGELF